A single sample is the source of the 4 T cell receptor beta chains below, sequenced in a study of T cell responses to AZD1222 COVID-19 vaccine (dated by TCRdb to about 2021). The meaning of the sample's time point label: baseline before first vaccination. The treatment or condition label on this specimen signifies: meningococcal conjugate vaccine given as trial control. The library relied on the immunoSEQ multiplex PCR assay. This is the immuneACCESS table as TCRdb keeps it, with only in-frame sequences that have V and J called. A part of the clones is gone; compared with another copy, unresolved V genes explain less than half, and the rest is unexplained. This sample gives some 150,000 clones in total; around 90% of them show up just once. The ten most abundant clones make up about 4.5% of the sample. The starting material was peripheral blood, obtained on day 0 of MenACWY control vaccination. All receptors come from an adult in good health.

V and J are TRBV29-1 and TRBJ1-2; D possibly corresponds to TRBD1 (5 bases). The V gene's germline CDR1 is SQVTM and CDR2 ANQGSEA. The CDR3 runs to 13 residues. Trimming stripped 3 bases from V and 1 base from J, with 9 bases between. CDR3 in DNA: TGCAGCGTTGACGACAGCTTTAACTATGGCTACACCTTC. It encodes CSVDDSFNYGYTF.

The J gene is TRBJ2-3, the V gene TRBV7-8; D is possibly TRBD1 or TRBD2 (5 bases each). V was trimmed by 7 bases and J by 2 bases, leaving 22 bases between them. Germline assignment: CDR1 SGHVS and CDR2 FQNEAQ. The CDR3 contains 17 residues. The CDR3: CASTQFRTRGATDTQYF. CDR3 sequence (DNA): TGTGCCAGCACCCAGTTTAGGACCCGAGGGGCCACAGATACGCAGTATTTT.

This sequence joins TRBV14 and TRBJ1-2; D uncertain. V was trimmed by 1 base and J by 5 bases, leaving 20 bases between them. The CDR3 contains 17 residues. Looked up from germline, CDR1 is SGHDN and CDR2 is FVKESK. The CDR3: CASSQAGEIGRGYGYTF. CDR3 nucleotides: TGTGCCAGCAGCCAAGCCGGGGAGATCGGGAGAGGTTATGGCTACACCTTC. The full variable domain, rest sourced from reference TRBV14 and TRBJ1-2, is EAGVTQFPSHSVIEKGQTVTLRCDPISGHDNLYWYRRVMGKEIKFLLHFVKESKQDESGMPNNRFLAERTGGTYSTLKVQPAELEDSGVYFCASSQAGEIGRGYGYTFGSGTRLTVV.

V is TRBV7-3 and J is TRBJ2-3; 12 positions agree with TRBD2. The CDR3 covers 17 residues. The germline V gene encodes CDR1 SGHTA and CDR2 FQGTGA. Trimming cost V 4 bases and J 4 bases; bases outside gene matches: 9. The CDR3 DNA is TGTGCCAGCAGCTCGACTAGACTAGCGGGAGCGTCAGATACGCAGTATTTT. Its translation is CASSSTRLAGASDTQYF.